This TCR beta chain was sequenced in a study of breast tumors, draining lymph nodes, adjacent tissues. V lost 4 bases and J lost 2; bases outside the gene matches: 9. The CDR3 runs 16 residues. Per germline, CDR1 SGHRS and CDR2 YFSETQ. Axillary draining lymph nodes of breast cancer patients supplied the node samples. TCRdb itself ran the multiplex PCR reads through MiXCR, one entry per CDR3 protein. The data hold around 120,000 distinct CDR3 sequences, with just under 20% observed a single time. This clonotype was seen repeatedly, ten times or more. The receptor's source is a female donor with breast cancer. Some clones in this sample may be carry-over from other donors' samples. The sequenced material came from axillary lymph node tissue. The rearrangement joins TRBV5-1 to TRBJ2-1; 7 bases line up with TRBD1. CDR3 in amino acids: CASSRGDSLPYNEQFF. CDR3 in DNA: TGCGCCAGCAGCAGAGGGGACAGCCTCCCCTACAATGAGCAGTTCTTC.